A single sample is the source of the 12 T cell receptor beta chains below, sequenced in a study of PD-1 blockade in mismatch repair-deficient tumors. Profiling relied on immunoSEQ multiplex PCR, and the TCRdb table lists in-frame clones only, not all of them. The sample includes more than 20,000 clones, almost 85% seen only once; the top ten take roughly 17%. This specimen was peripheral blood, taken 2 weeks after starting pembrolizumab. These receptors were collected from an adult with mismatch repair-deficient cancer.

The chain carries TRBV9 and TRBJ1-2; D is unresolved. Germline V CDR1 and CDR2: SGDLS, YYNGEE. The CDR3 contains 15 residues. The V and J ends lost 4 bases and 7 bases respectively, with 20 bases between them. CDR3 amino acids: CASSSRAPPGSGYTF. The CDR3 DNA is TGTGCCAGCAGCTCCCGGGCCCCCCCCGGCTCTGGCTACACCTTC.

This clone was seen a handful of times. The rearrangement links TRBV28 to TRBJ1-3, with 10 bases aligning to TRBD1. The germline gives CDR1 MDHEN, CDR2 SYDVKM. The CDR3 is 14 residues long. V lost 7 bases and J lost 8; bases outside the gene matches: 8. CDR3 DNA: TGTGCCAGCACCGTCGACAGGGGGCGGGACACCATATATTTT. Translation: CASTVDRGRDTIYF.

The gene calls are TRBV18 and TRBJ2-1, with 8 bases lining up with TRBD1. CDR3 length: 16 residues. The V segment lost 2 bases and the J segment 5 bases; nucleotides outside the gene matches: 8. Germline CDR1 is KGHSH and CDR2 is LQKENI. CDR3 in DNA: TGTGCCAGCTCACCATTTGACAGGGGATCGGACAATGAGCAGTTCTTC. It is translated as CASSPFDRGSDNEQFF.

The chain is built from TRBV11-3 and TRBJ2-3, with D hard to call. CDR3 length: 12 amino acids. Trimming took off 3 bases at V and 2 bases at J, with 3 bases between the two ends. Germline V gene sequence: CDR1 SGHNT, CDR2 YENEEA. The CDR3 region is CASSFVTDTQYF. CDR3 in DNA: TGTGCCAGCAGCTTTGTCACAGATACGCAGTATTTT.

This chain connects TRBV29-1 to TRBJ2-5, with D tentatively TRBD1 or TRBD2 (5 bases each). This CDR3 is 13 amino acids long. V shed 2 bases and J shed 1 base, with 8 bases lying between them. The germline gives CDR1 SQVTM, CDR2 ANQGSEA. The CDR3 DNA follows: TGCAGCGTTGAAACGAGGGGCCAAGAGACCCAGTACTTC. Translated: CSVETRGQETQYF.

The chain combines TRBV27 with TRBJ1-5; tentative D call: TRBD1 (5 bases). With 3 bases removed from V and 7 bases from J, the gap between germline ends came to 13 bases. The CDR3 is 14 amino acids. CDR1 and CDR2 (germline): MNHEY, SMNVEV (reference sequence). The CDR3 is CASSFSGEGQPQHF. Written as DNA, the CDR3 is TGTGCCAGCAGTTTTTCGGGGGAGGGCCAGCCCCAGCATTTT.

The rearrangement joins TRBV5-5 to TRBJ1-3; no reliable D call. Trimming pared 3 bases from V and 10 bases from J, leaving 20 bases between. The germline CDR1 and CDR2 sequences are SGHKS and YYEKEE (reference sequence). The CDR3 extends over 15 amino acids. The CDR3 spells CASSSSKGGGMTIYF. In DNA, the CDR3 is TGTGCCAGCAGCTCCTCCAAGGGCGGAGGAATGACCATATATTTT. The entire variable domain, with the rest obtained from reference TRBV5-5 and TRBJ1-3, is as follows: DAGVTQSPTHLIKTRGQQVTLRCSPISGHKSVSWYQQVLGQGPQFIFQYYEKEERGRGNFPDRFSARQFPNYSSELNVNALLLGDSALYLCASSSSKGGGMTIYFGEGSWLTVV.

This clone was picked up one time. This sequence joins TRBV5-1 and TRBJ2-1; 12 bases agree with TRBD2. Germline CDR1 and CDR2: SGHRS and YFSETQ. V lost 5 bases, J lost 7 bases, and 7 bases stayed unmatched. The CDR3 spans 15 residues. CDR3 bases: TGCGCCAGCAGTTGGCTAGCGGGAGGGGTGAATGAGCAGTTCTTC. Amino acids: CASSWLAGGVNEQFF.

The rearrangement joins TRBV12-5 to TRBJ1-4, with D possibly TRBD1 on 5 matching bases. CDR1 and CDR2 from the germline V gene are LGHNT and FRNRAP. V lost 4 bases and J 4 bases, leaving 10 bases between the germline ends. There are 14 residues in the CDR3. DNA of the CDR3: TGTGCTAGTGGTTCGGGACGGATTAATGAAAAACTGTTTTTT. Translating it yields CASGSGRINEKLFF.

The V call is TRBV5-4, the J call TRBJ1-2; tentative D call: TRBD1 (6 bases). Germline V gives CDR1 SGHNT, CDR2 YYREEE (reference sequence). The CDR3 runs to 15 residues. The V and J ends lost 6 bases and 3 bases respectively, with 18 bases between them. The CDR3 loop is CASNLGQAQDYGYTF. DNA of the CDR3: TGTGCCAGCAACCTGGGACAAGCTCAAGACTATGGCTACACCTTC.

The chain has TRBV6-5 and TRBJ1-2; 8 nucleotides line up with TRBD1. Per germline, CDR1 MNHEY and CDR2 SVGAGI. CDR3 size: 14 residues. Losses at the gene ends were 2 bases for V and 5 bases for J; bases not matched to a gene: 4. Written as DNA, the CDR3 is TGTGCCAGCAGTTACCGGGACAGGAGATATGGCTACACCTTC. Protein product: CASSYRDRRYGYTF.

The chain joins TRBV6-4 to TRBJ2-3; D is unclear. Trimming pared 4 bases from V and 6 bases from J, leaving 11 bases between. CDR3 size: 13 residues. Germline V CDR1 and CDR2: MRHNA, SNTAGT. CDR3: CASSGSEADTQYF. The CDR3 DNA is TGTGCCAGCAGTGGGTCAGAGGCGGATACGCAGTATTTT.